This TCR beta chain was identified in a study of lymphopenia after photon versus proton radiotherapy. Study results and limitations: A bigger post-nadir fall in TCR diversity correlated inversely with survival time in deceased patients.

Only in-frame clones appear in the TCRdb table, and some are missing; sequencing was by immunoSEQ multiplex PCR. This table holds about 50,000 clones, 92% found once. The germline CDR1 and CDR2 sequences are MNHEY and SVGAGI. The CDR3 length is 14 residues. With 4 bases removed from V and 1 base from J, the gap between germline ends came to 11 bases. With regard to this clone: Its antigen remains unidentified.

The sequenced sample was peripheral blood, obtained from a patient treated with photon-based radiotherapy. The TCR was taken from a middle-aged woman with cholangiocarcinoma. The chain recombines TRBV6-5 with TRBJ2-7; a possible D gene is TRBD1 (6 bases). The CDR3 region has the DNA TGTGCCAGCAGTTCAACAGGGCGATCCTACGAGCAGTACTTC. It translates to CASSSTGRSYEQYF.